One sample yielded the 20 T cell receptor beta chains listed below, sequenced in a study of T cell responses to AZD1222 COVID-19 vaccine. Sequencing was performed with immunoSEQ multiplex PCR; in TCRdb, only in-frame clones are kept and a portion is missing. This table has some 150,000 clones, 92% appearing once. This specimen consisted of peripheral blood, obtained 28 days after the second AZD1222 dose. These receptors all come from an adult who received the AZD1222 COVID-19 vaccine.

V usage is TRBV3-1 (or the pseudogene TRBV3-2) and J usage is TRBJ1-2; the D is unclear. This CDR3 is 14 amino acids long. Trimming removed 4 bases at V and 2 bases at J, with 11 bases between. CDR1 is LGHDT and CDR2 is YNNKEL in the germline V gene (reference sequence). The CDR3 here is CASSPDGQNYGYTF. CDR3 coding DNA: TGTGCCAGCAGCCCGGACGGCCAAAACTATGGCTACACCTTC.

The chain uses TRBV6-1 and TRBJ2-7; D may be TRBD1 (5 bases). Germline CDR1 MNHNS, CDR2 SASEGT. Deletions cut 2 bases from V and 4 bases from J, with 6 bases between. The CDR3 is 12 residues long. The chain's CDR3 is CASSERGYEQYF. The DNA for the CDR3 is TGTGCCAGCAGTGAAAGGGGTTACGAGCAGTACTTC.

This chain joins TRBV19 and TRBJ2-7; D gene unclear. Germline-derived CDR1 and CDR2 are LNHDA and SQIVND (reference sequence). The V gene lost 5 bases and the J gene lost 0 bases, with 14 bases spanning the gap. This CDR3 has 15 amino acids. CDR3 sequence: CASSARDASSYEQYF. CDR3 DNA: TGTGCCAGTAGTGCCCGTGACGCGAGCTCCTACGAGCAGTACTTC.

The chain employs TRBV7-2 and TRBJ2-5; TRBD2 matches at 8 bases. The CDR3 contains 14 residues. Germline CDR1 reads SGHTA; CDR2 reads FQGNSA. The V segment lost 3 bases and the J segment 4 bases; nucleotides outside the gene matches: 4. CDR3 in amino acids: CASSFSAGGETQYF. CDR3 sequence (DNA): TGTGCCAGCAGCTTCTCTGCGGGAGGAGAGACCCAGTACTTC.

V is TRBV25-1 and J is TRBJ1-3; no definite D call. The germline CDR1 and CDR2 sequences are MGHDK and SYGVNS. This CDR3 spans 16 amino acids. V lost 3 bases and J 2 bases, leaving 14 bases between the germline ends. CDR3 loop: CASSDHEDGTGNTIYF. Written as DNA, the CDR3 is TGTGCCAGCAGTGACCATGAAGATGGGACTGGAAACACCATATATTTT.

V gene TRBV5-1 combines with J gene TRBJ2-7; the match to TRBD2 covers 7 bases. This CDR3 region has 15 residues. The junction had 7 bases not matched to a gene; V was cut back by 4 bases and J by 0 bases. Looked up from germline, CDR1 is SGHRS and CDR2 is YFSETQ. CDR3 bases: TGCGCCAGCAGCCCAATAGCGGGCTCCTCCTACGAGCAGTACTTC. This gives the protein CASSPIAGSSYEQYF.

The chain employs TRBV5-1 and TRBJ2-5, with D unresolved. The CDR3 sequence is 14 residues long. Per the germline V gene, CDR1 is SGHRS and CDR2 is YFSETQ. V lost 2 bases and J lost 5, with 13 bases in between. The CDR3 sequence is CASSFDTAGETQYF. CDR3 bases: TGCGCCAGCAGCTTTGACACTGCTGGTGAGACCCAGTACTTC.

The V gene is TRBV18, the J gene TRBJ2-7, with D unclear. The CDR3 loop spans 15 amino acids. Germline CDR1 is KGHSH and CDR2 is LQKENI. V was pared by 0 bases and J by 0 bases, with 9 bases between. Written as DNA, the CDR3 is TGTGCCAGCTCACCACCCGGGCGGTCCTCCTACGAGCAGTACTTC. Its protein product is CASSPPGRSSYEQYF.

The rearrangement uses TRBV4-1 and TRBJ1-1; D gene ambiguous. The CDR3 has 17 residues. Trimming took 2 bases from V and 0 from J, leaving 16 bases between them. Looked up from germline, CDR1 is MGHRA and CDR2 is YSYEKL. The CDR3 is CASSQPTDRSMNTEAFF. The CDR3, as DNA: TGCGCCAGCAGCCAACCTACGGACCGTTCCATGAACACTGAAGCTTTCTTT.

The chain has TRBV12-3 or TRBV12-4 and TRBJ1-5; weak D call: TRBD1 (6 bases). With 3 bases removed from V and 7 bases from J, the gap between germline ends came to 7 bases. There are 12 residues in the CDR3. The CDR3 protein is CASSFGQQPQHF. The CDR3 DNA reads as TGTGCCAGCAGTTTCGGACAGCAGCCCCAGCATTTT.

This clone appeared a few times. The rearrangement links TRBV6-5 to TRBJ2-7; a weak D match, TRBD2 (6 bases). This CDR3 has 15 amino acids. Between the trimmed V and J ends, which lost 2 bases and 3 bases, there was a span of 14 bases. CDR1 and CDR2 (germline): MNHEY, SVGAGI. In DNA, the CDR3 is TGTGCCAGCAGTTACGGCGCTAGCGTGGGCTACGAGCAGTACTTC. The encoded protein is CASSYGASVGYEQYF.

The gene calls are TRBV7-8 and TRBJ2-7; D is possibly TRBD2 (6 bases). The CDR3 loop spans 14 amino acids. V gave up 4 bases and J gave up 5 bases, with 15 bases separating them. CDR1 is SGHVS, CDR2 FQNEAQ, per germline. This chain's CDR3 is CASSSIRDSDEQYF. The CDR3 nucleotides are TGTGCCAGCAGCTCCATCCGGGACTCTGACGAGCAGTACTTC. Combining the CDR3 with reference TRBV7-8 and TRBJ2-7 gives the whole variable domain GAGVSQSPRYKVAKRGQDVALRCDPISGHVSLFWYQQALGQGPEFLTYFQNEAQLDKSGLPSDRFFAERPEGSVSTLKIQRTQQEDSAVYLCASSSIRDSDEQYFGPGTRLTVT.

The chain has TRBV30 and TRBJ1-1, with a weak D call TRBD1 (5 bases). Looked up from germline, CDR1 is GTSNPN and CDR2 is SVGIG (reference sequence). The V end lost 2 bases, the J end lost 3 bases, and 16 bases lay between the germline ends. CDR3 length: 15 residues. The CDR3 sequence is CAWSYQGFSDTEAFF. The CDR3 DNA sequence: TGTGCCTGGAGTTATCAGGGATTCAGCGACACTGAAGCTTTCTTT.

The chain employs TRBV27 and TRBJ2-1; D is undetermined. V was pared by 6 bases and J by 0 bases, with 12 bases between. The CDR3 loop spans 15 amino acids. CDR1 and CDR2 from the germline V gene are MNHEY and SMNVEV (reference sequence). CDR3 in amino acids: CASRANIISYNEQFF. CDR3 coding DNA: TGTGCCAGCAGAGCAAACATTATCTCCTACAATGAGCAGTTCTTC.

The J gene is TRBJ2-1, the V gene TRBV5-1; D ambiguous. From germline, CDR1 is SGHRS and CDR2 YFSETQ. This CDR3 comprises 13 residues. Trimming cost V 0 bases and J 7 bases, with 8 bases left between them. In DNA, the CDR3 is TGCGCCAGCAGCTTGGAGGTGGAAAATGAGCAGTTCTTC. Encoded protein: CASSLEVENEQFF.

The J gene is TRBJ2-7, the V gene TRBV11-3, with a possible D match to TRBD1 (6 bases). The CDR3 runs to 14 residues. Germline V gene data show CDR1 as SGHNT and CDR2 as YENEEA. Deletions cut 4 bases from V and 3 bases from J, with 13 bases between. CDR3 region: CASSSQGLNYEQYF. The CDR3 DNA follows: TGTGCCAGCAGCTCGCAGGGGCTTAACTACGAGCAGTACTTC.

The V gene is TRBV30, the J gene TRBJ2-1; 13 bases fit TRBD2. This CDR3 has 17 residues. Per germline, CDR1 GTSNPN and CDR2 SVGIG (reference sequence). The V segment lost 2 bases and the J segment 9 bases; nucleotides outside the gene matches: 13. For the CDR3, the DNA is TGTGCCTGGAGTAATTCGCGGACTAGCGGGAGAGGGTCTGAGCAGTTCTTC. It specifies CAWSNSRTSGRGSEQFF.

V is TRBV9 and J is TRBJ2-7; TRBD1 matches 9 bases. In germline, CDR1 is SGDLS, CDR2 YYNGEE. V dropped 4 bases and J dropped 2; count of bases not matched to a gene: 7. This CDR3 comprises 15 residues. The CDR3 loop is CASSSSQGATYEQYF. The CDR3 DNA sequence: TGTGCCAGCAGCTCATCACAGGGGGCGACCTACGAGCAGTACTTC. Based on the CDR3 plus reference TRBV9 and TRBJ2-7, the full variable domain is DSGVTQTPKHLITATGQRVTLRCSPRSGDLSVYWYQQSLDQGLQFLIQYYNGEERAKGNILERFSAQQFPDLHSELNLSSLELGDSALYFCASSSSQGATYEQYFGPGTRLTVT.

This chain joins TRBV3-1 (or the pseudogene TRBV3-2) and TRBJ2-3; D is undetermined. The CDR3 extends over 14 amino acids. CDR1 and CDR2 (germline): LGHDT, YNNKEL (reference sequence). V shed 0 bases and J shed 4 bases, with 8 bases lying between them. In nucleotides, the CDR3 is TGTGCCAGCAGCCAAGATGGCACGCCAGATACGCAGTATTTT. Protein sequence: CASSQDGTPDTQYF.

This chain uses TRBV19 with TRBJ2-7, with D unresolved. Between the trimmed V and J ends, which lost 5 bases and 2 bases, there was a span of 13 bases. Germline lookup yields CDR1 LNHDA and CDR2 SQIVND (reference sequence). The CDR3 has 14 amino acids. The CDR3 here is CASSVGRLTYEQYF. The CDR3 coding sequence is TGTGCCAGTAGTGTCGGCAGGTTGACCTACGAGCAGTACTTC.